These 13 T cell receptor beta chains were all obtained from the same sample, sequenced in a study of T-cell memory formation after mild COVID-19. TCRdb ran MiXCR on the 5' RACE reads and lists one entry per CDR3 protein. In the table there are hundreds of thousands of distinct CDR3 sequences, about a fifth of which are singletons. Material for sequencing was PBMCs or a T cell subset sorted from them (not recorded which). The receptor set was obtained from an adult woman who had mild COVID-19 (a few samples of this study predate the infection). Cell type and time point are not known.

This clonotype occurred a few times. The V gene is TRBV24-1, the J gene TRBJ2-1, with 7 bases lining up with TRBD1. The CDR3 runs to 12 residues. Trimming removed 8 bases from V and 7 bases from J; junction bases left unmatched: 4. Germline V gene data show CDR1 as KGHDR and CDR2 as SFDVKD. This chain's CDR3 is CATKGALNEQFF. The CDR3 DNA is TGTGCCACCAAGGGGGCGCTTAATGAGCAGTTCTTC.

This clonotype was observed a handful of times. This chain joins TRBV15 and TRBJ1-5; D is possibly TRBD1 (6 bases). CDR3 length: 17 residues. Germline assignment: CDR1 LNHNV and CDR2 YYDKDF (reference sequence). V was clipped by 1 base and J by 0 bases, with 13 bases between them. The CDR3 here is CATSRGKDRNSNQPQHF. The CDR3 coding sequence is TGTGCCACCAGCAGAGGAAAGGACAGAAATAGCAATCAGCCCCAGCATTTT. The variable domain in full, with the rest retrieved from reference TRBV15 and TRBJ1-5, is DAMVIQNPRYQVTQFGKPVTLSCSQTLNHNVMYWYQQKSSQAPKLLFHYYDKDFNNEADTPDNFQSRRPNTSFCFLDIRSPGLGDTAMYLCATSRGKDRNSNQPQHFGDGTRLSIL.

This sequence joins TRBV7-2 and TRBJ1-1; D is unclear. CDR3 size: 14 residues. Germline CDR1 reads SGHTA; CDR2 reads FQGNSA. V lost 5 bases and J 1 base, leaving 11 bases between the germline ends. The CDR3 region is CASSNSPSNTEAFF. The CDR3, as DNA: TGTGCCAGCAGCAACAGTCCCTCGAACACTGAAGCTTTCTTT.

This clonotype was seen a few times. This chain links TRBV24-1 with TRBJ2-5; 7 bases align to TRBD1. V shed 1 base, J shed 5 bases, and the junction held 9 bases outside the gene matches. The CDR3 is 16 residues long. Germline loops: CDR1 KGHDR, CDR2 SFDVKD. The CDR3 nucleotides read TGTGCCACCAGTGATTTACAGGGGATGGGAGTGGAGACCCAGTACTTC. Translation gives CATSDLQGMGVETQYF.

The chain uses TRBV2 and TRBJ2-1; D not certain. Trimming stripped 7 bases from V and 9 bases from J, with 13 bases between. Per the germline V gene, CDR1 is SNHLY and CDR2 is FYNNEI. The CDR3 has 12 amino acids. CDR3 sequence reads: CASTPQIVEQFF. CDR3 bases: TGTGCCAGCACGCCTCAGATAGTTGAGCAGTTCTTC.

This chain uses TRBV7-6 with TRBJ2-7; tentatively, D is TRBD1 (5 bases). Looked up from germline, CDR1 is SGHVS and CDR2 is FNYEAQ. The V gene lost 1 base and the J gene lost 3 bases, with 19 bases spanning the gap. This CDR3 has 17 amino acids. The DNA of the CDR3 is TGTGCCAGCAGCTTAGTGAGCAGCAGGGCTGTTTGCTACGAGCAGTACTTC. This codes for CASSLVSSRAVCYEQYF.

This rearrangement joins TRBV6-6 to TRBJ2-3; D might be TRBD2 (6 bases). The germline CDR1 and CDR2 sequences are MNHNY and SVGAGI (reference sequence). Trimming pared 8 bases from V and 0 bases from J, leaving 21 bases between. CDR3 size: 17 residues. The CDR3 protein is CASRELYVNASTDTQYF. The CDR3, as DNA: TGTGCCAGCCGGGAGTTATATGTAAATGCTAGCACAGATACGCAGTATTTT.

The rearrangement joins TRBV7-9 to TRBJ2-1, with D maybe TRBD1 (5 bases). The CDR3 has 15 residues. Germline lookup yields CDR1 SEHNR and CDR2 FQNEAQ (reference sequence). Between the trimmed V and J ends, which lost 5 bases and 5 bases, there was a span of 16 bases. CDR3 bases: TGTGCCAGCAGCCCGACCCTAACCAGGGACAATGAGCAGTTCTTC. Encoded protein: CASSPTLTRDNEQFF. The variable domain in full, with the rest retrieved from reference TRBV7-9 and TRBJ2-1, is DTGVSQNPRHKITKRGQNVTFRCDPISEHNRLYWYRQTLGQGPEFLTYFQNEAQLEKSRLLSDRFSAERPKGSFSTLEIQRTEQGDSAMYLCASSPTLTRDNEQFFGPGTRLTVL.

This clonotype was counted a few times. The chain couples TRBV9 to TRBJ2-2; 10 bases agree with TRBD1. The J segment lost 4 bases and the V segment lost 2 bases, leaving 5 bases of the junction unmatched. Germline CDR1 SGDLS, CDR2 YYNGEE. CDR3 length: 16 residues. CDR3 protein: CASSVRQGATTGELFF. The CDR3 DNA sequence: TGTGCCAGCAGCGTGAGACAGGGGGCGACCACCGGGGAGCTGTTTTTT.

The chain carries TRBV20-1 and TRBJ1-5; 9 bases agree with TRBD1. This CDR3 region has 17 residues. V lost 3 bases and J lost 1; bases outside the gene matches: 10. CDR1 DFQATT and CDR2 SNEGSKA come from the germline V gene (reference sequence). This CDR3 is CSARSSRDRASNQPQHF. In DNA form, the CDR3 reads TGCAGTGCTAGGTCGTCCCGGGACAGGGCGAGCAATCAGCCCCAGCATTTT.

This clonotype was detected ten times or more. The chain has TRBV12-3 or TRBV12-4 and TRBJ1-1; no clear D gene. Trimming stripped 3 bases from V and 2 bases from J, with 7 bases between. There are 13 residues in the CDR3. The CDR3 DNA follows: TGTGCCAGCAGTTTTCGAGGAAACACTGAAGCTTTCTTT. Residues: CASSFRGNTEAFF.

This clonotype was observed at least ten times. The rearrangement links TRBV12-3 or TRBV12-4 to TRBJ1-1, with D unclear. V gave up 6 bases and J gave up 5 bases, with 7 bases separating them. The CDR3 consists of 11 residues. DNA for the CDR3: TGTGCCAGCAGCCTTACAACTGAAGCTTTCTTT. Amino acids: CASSLTTEAFF.

The chain links TRBV9 to TRBJ2-3; 9 bases match TRBD2. Germline CDR1 is SGDLS and CDR2 is YYNGEE. The CDR3 totals 16 residues. The V and J ends lost 6 bases and 3 bases, in that order; junction bases with no gene match: 11. CDR3 in amino acids: CASTTTGSGRTDTQYF. Here the CDR3 DNA reads TGTGCCAGCACCACTACAGGAAGCGGGAGGACAGATACGCAGTATTTT.